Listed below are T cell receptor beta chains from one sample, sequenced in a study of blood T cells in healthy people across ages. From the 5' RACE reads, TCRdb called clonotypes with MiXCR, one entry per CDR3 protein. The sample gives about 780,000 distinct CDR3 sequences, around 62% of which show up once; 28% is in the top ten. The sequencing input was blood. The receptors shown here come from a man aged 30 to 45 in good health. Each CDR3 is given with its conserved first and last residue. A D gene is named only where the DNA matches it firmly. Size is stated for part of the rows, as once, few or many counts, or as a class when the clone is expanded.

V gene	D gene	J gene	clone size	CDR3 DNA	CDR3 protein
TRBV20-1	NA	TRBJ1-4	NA	TGCAGTGCTAGAGGTGACGGAGTAGAAAAACTGTTTTTT	CSARGDGVEKLFF
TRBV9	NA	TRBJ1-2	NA	TGTGCCAGCAGCGTAGGGGCAGATGGCTACACCTTC	CASSVGADGYTF
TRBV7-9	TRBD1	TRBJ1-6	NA	TGTGCCAGCAGCTTAGTAGGGACAGAGAAGGATGCCCTCCACTTT	CASSLVGTEKDALHF
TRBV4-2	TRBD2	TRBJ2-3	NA	TGTGCCAGCAGCCAAGTCACTAGCGGGGGGGCTACGGATACGCAGTATTTT	CASSQVTSGGATDTQYF
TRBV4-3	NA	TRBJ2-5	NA	TGCGCCAGCAGCCAAGACCAGGGGCCCCAAGAGACCCAGTACTTC	CASSQDQGPQETQYF
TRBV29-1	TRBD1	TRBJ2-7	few	TGCAGCTTCAGACAGGGTAGTTACGAGCAGTACTTC	CSFRQGSYEQYF
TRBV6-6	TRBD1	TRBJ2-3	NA	TGTGCCAGCAAGTCGGCCAGGGGGCTAGATACGCAGTATTTT	CASKSARGLDTQYF
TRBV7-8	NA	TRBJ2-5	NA	TGTGCCAGCAGCTTAGTCCGGGACAAAGAAGAGACCCAGTACTTC	CASSLVRDKEETQYF
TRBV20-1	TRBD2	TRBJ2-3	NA	TGCAGTGCTAGTCTAGCGGGGGTGGATACGCAGTATTTT	CSASLAGVDTQYF
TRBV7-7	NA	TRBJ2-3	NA	TGTGCTAGCAGCCCAGGGCTGGTGGGGGTCACAGATACGCAGTATTTT	CASSPGLVGVTDTQYF
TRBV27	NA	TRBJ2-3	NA	TGTGCCAGCAGTTTATACCGCACAGATACGCAGTATTTT	CASSLYRTDTQYF
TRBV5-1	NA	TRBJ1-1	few	TGCGCCAGCAGCTTGGCCGTTACGGACACTGAAGCTTTCTTT	CASSLAVTDTEAFF
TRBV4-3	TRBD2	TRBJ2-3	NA	TGCGCCAGCAGCCAAGATTTCTCTAGCGGGGGCGCAGATACGCAGTATTTT	CASSQDFSSGGADTQYF
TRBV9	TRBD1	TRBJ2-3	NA	TGTGCCAGCAGCGGGAGGACAGGGGACACAGATACGCAGTATTTT	CASSGRTGDTDTQYF
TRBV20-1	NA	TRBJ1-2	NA	TGCAGTGCTAAGACAGAAAACTATGGCTACACCTTC	CSAKTENYGYTF
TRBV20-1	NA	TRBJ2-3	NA	TGCAGTGAGGGGGGCGGGGGCCGCACAGATACGCAGTATTTT	CSEGGGGRTDTQYF
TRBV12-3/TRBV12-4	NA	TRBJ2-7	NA	TGTGCCAGCAGTTTAGGCGGGGCGAATGAGCAGTACTTC	CASSLGGANEQYF
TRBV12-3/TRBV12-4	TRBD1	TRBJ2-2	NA	TGTGCCAGCAACTCACAGGGGGCGGCCACCGGGGAGCTGTTTTTT	CASNSQGAATGELFF
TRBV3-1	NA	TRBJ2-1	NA	TGTGCCAGCAGCCAGTACAGGGTCGAGGGCAATGAGCAGTTCTTC	CASSQYRVEGNEQFF
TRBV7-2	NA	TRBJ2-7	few	TGTGCCAGCAGCTCCCAAAGGGGAAGAACCTACGAGCAGTACTTC	CASSSQRGRTYEQYF
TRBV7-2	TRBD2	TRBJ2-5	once	TGTGCCAGCAGCTCACAGCGGGGGGCGCAAGAGACCCAGTACTTC	CASSSQRGAQETQYF
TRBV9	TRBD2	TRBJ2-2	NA	TGTGCCAGCAGCCTAGCGGGGGGGGATAACACCGGGGAGCTGTTTTTT	CASSLAGGDNTGELFF
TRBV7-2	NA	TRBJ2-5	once	TGTGCCAGCAGCTTAGTTTGGGGGAACCAAGAGACCCAGTACTTC	CASSLVWGNQETQYF
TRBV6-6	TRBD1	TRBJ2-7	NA	TGTGCCAGCAATATGAACAGGGGAGCCTACGAGCAGTACTTC	CASNMNRGAYEQYF
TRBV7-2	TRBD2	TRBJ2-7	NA	TGTGCCAGCAGCTCGGTAGCGGGGCCTTTCTCCTACAATGAGCAGTACTTC	CASSSVAGPFSYNEQYF
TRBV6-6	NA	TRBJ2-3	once	TGTGCCAGCAGTGATCACAGGGGAGGCACAGAGACGCAGTATTTT	CASSDHRGGTETQYF
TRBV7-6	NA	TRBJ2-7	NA	TGTGCCAGCAGCTTAGAGGCAGGGGACAACGAGCAGTACTTC	CASSLEAGDNEQYF
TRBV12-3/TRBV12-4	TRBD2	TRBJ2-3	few	TGTGCCAGCAGTGGCCGCGGGGGGTCAGATACGCAGTATTTT	CASSGRGGSDTQYF
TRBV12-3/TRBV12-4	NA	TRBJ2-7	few	TGTGCCAGCTCCCTATTTTCGGAGTCCTACGAGCAGTACTTC	CASSLFSESYEQYF
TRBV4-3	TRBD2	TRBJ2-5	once	TGCGCCAGCGGCCAAGATGAGGGACTAGGGACCCAGTACTTC	CASGQDEGLGTQYF
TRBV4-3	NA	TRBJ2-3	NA	TGCGCCAGCAGCGGGTTCGCGGGCGGGGTCGCAGATACGCAGTATTTT	CASSGFAGGVADTQYF
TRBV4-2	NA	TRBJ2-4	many	TGTGCCAGCAGCCAAGCGGTTGCGAGGACCGGGACCAAAAACATTCAGTACTTC	CASSQAVARTGTKNIQYF
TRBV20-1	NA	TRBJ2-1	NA	TGCAGTGCTAAGGTCAGGGGGGGCCCCTACAATGAGCAGTTCTTC	CSAKVRGGPYNEQFF
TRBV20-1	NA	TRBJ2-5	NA	TGCAGTGCTAGGTCAGGGACTGTCGCAGAGACCCAGTACTTC	CSARSGTVAETQYF
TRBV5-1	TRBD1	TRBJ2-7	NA	TGCGCCGGCAGCTCGCTCTTAACCGGGACAGGGGCCTACGAGCAGTACTTC	CAGSSLLTGTGAYEQYF